A single sample gave rise to the 8 T cell receptor beta chains below, sequenced in a study of metastatic and nonmetastatic thyroid tumors (dated by TCRdb to the early 2020s). Library prep was done by PCR. The reads were generated on an Illumina HiSeq 4000. Using fastp at Q25 and MiXCR, TCRdb reprocessed the public reads and kept productive beta chains. The sample records tens of thousands of clones, about 12% of which are singletons. The top ten constitute around 8.8% of the sample. None of the patients had been given any treatment before thyroid surgery. What was sequenced was tumor tissue. These receptors came from a female donor with papillary thyroid cancer or a benign thyroid nodule (not recorded which). Some clones in this sample may be carry-over from other donors' samples.

This clone showed up just a few times. This may stem from a read error, because a much larger clone lies one nucleotide away. The chain joins TRBV19 to TRBJ2-4; 10 nucleotides agree with TRBD1. The end of the DNA is better explained by TRBJ2-1, so the J call may be wrong. Germline V gene data show CDR1 as LNHDA and CDR2 as SQIVND (reference sequence). This CDR3 comprises 13 residues. DNA of the CDR3: TGTGCCAGTAGTAAGACAGGGGGCTGTGAGCAGTTCTTC. The encoded protein is CASSKTGGCEQFF.

In the case of this clone: The sample holds other DNA sequences that translate to the same CDR3. This sequence joins TRBV20-1 and TRBJ1-1; TRBD1 might be the D (6 bases). This CDR3 has 15 amino acids. Germline V gene data show CDR1 as DFQATT and CDR2 as SNEGSKA (reference sequence). The ends were cut back, 6 bases at V and 1 base at J, with 18 bases in the middle. The CDR3, as DNA: TGCAGTGCCATACCTCCGACAGGAAGGAACACTGAAGCTTTCTTT. It codes for CSAIPPTGRNTEAFF.

This clone was counted ten times or more. The chain combines TRBV2 with TRBJ2-7, with D perhaps TRBD2 (6 bases). Germline loops: CDR1 SNHLY, CDR2 FYNNEI. CDR3 size: 13 residues. V lost 6 bases and J lost 6, with 15 bases in between. CDR3 region: CASRSGSASEQYF. CDR3 coding DNA: TGTGCCAGCAGGTCCGGGAGCGCGTCCGAGCAGTACTTC.

This clone was detected many times. The chain links TRBV5-1 to TRBJ2-7; 14 nucleotides line up with TRBD2. The CDR3 has 16 residues. Germline loops: CDR1 SGHRS, CDR2 YFSETQ. V lost 0 bases and J lost 7; bases outside the gene matches: 6. The CDR3 region is CASSLGLAGGPGEQYF. The CDR3 nucleotides read TGCGCCAGCAGCTTGGGACTAGCGGGAGGGCCAGGGGAGCAGTACTTC.

This clone appeared a few times. Possible read error: a much larger clone is one base away. The chain joins TRBV6-2 or TRBV6-3 to TRBJ1-5, with D possibly matching TRBD1 (6 bases). Between the trimmed V and J ends, which lost 8 bases and 6 bases, there was a span of 14 bases. Germline V gives CDR1 MNHEY, CDR2 SVGEGT. The CDR3 consists of 13 residues. The CDR3 DNA reads TGTGCCAGCCAGGGGTGGGGGTGTCAGCCCCAGCATTTT. Protein product: CASQGWGCQPQHF.

The gene calls are TRBV11-2 and TRBJ1-1; possible D gene TRBD1, 6 bases. Germline CDR1 and CDR2: SGHAT and FQNNGV. The CDR3 is made up of 15 amino acids. V dropped 3 bases and J dropped 4 bases, with 15 bases sitting between them. This CDR3 is CASSFTGLGSTEAFF. The CDR3 DNA reads TGTGCCAGCAGCTTTACAGGGTTGGGGAGCACTGAAGCTTTCTTT.

This clone was counted only a few times. At one of its ends the junction is not consistent with the germline gene, which may arise from a read error. The V and J genes are TRBV6-1 and TRBJ1-5; D might be TRBD1 (5 bases). Germline CDR1 and CDR2: MNHNS and SASEGT. CDR3 length: 17 residues. The CDR3 reads CASRRGPSPSINQPQHF. The CDR3 coding sequence is TGTGCCAGCAGGAGGGGCCCCAGCCCGAGTATCAATCAGCCCCAACATTTT.

Comment on this clone: This could be a read error, since a much larger clone is one nucleotide away. Distinct nucleotide sequences in the sample also encode this CDR3. The rearrangement uses TRBV5-5 and TRBJ2-1; D possibly matches TRBD1 or TRBD2 (5 bases each). Trimming pared 4 bases from V and 3 bases from J, leaving 11 bases between. Germline CDR1 SGHKS, CDR2 YYEKEE (reference sequence). The length of the CDR3 is 14 residues. The CDR3 coding sequence is TGTGCCAGCAGCCCGGGGCAGGGCTACAATGAGCAGTTCTTC. Its protein product is CASSPGQGYNEQFF. Using reference TRBV5-5 and TRBJ2-1 for the parts outside the CDR3, the full variable domain is DAGVTQSPTHLIKTRGQQVTLRCSPISGHKSVSWYQQVLGQGPQFIFQYYEKEERGRGNFPDRFSARQFPNYSSELNVNALLLGDSALYLCASSPGQGYNEQFFGPGTRLTVL.